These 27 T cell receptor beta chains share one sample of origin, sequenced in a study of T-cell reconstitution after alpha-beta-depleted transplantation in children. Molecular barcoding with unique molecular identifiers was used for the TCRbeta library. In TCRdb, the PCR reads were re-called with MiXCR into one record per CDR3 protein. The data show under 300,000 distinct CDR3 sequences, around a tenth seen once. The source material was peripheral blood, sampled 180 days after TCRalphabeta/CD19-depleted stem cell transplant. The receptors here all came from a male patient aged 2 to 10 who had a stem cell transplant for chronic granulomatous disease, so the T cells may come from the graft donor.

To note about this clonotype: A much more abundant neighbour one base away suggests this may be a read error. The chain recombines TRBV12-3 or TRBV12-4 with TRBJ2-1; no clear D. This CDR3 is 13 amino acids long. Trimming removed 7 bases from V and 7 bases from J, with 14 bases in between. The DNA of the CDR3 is TGTGCCAGCATTTTTACACTTAATAATGAGCAGTTCTTC. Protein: CASIFTLNNEQFF.

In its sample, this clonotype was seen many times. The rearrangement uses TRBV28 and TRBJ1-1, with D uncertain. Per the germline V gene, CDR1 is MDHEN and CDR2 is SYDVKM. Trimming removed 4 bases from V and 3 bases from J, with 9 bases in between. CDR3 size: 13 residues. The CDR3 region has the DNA TGTGCCAGCAGTTGGAGCTGGGACACTGAAGCTTTCTTT. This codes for CASSWSWDTEAFF.

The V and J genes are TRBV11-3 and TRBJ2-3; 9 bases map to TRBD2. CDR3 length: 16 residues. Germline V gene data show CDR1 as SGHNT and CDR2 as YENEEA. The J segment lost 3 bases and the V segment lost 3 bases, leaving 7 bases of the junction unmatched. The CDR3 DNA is TGTGCCAGCAGCTTCGGCGGGAGGGCCGGGACAGATACGCAGTATTTT. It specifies CASSFGGRAGTDTQYF.

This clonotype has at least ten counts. The chain's CDR3 is CASSQAGLAGGYNEQFF. CDR3 DNA sequence: TGTGCCAGCAGCCAGGCTGGACTAGCGGGGGGGTACAATGAGCAGTTCTTC. This rearrangement joins TRBV7-2 to TRBJ2-1; TRBD2 aligns across 15 bases. V trimming: 5 bases; J trimming: 4 bases; junction bases outside the gene matches: 6. Germline lookup yields CDR1 SGHTA and CDR2 FQGNSA. The CDR3 spans 17 residues.

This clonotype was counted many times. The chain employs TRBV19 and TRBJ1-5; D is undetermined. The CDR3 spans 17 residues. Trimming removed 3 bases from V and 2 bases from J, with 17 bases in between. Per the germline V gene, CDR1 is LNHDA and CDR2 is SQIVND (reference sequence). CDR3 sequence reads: CASSIPFFGSGNQPQHF. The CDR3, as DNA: TGTGCCAGTAGTATCCCCTTTTTCGGGTCGGGCAATCAGCCCCAGCATTTT.

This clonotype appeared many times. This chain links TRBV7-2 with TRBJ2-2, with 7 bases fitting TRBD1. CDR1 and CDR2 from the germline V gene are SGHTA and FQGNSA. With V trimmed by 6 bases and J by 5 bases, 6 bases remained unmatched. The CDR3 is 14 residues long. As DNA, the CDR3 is TGTGCCAGCAGAGAAGACAGGGAAACCGGGGAGCTGTTTTTT. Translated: CASREDRETGELFF.

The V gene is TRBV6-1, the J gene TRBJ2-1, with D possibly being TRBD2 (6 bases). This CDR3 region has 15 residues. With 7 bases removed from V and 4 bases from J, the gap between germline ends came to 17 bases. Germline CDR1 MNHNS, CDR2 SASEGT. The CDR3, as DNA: TGTGCCAGCAAGACGGAAGCGGGTAGGTACAATGAGCAGTTCTTC. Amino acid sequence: CASKTEAGRYNEQFF.

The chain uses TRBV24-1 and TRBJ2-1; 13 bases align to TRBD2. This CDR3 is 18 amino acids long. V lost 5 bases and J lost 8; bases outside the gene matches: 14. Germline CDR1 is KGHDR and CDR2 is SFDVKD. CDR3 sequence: CATSAGTGLAGEADEQFF. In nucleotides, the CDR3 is TGTGCCACCAGTGCCGGGACAGGACTAGCGGGGGAGGCCGATGAGCAGTTCTTC.

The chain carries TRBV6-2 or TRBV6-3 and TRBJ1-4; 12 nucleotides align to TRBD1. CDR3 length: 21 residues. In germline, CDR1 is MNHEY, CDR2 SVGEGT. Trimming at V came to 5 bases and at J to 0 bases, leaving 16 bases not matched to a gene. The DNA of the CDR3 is TGTGCCAGCAGTACTCGGGACAGGGGGCTTCTCCTTCCTGCAACTAATGAAAAACTGTTTTTT. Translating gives CASSTRDRGLLLPATNEKLFF.

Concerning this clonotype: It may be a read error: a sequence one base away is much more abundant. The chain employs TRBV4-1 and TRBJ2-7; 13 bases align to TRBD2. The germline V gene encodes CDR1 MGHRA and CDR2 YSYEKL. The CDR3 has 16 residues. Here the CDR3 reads CSSSQVRTSGRYEQYF. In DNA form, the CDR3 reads TGCTCCAGCAGCCAAGTCCGGACTAGCGGGAGATACGAGCAGTACTTC.

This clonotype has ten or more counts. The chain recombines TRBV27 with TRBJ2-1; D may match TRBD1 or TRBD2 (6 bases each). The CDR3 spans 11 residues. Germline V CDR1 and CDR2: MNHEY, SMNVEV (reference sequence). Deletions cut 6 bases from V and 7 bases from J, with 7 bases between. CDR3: CASRGGNEQFF. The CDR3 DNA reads TGTGCCAGCAGAGGGGGGAATGAGCAGTTCTTC.

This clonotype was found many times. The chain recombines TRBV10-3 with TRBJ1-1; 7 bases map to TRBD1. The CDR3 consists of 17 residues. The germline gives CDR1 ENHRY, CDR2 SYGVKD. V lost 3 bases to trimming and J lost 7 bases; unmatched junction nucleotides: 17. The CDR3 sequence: CAISDIKGALVIGEAFF. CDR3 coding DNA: TGTGCCATCAGTGATATAAAGGGGGCCCTTGTGATTGGTGAAGCTTTCTTT.

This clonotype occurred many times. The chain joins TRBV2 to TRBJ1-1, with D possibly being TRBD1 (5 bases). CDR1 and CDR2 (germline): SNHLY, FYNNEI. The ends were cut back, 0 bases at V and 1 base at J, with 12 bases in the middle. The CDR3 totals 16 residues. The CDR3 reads CASSEAGVRENTEAFF. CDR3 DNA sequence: TGTGCCAGCAGTGAAGCGGGGGTCAGGGAGAACACTGAAGCTTTCTTT.

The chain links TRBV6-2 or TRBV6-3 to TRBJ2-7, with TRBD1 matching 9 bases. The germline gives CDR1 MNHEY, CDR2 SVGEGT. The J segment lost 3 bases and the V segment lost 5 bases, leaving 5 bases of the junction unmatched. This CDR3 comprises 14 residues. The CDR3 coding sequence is TGTGCCAGCAGTGGGACAGGGAGAGGCTACGAGCAGTACTTC. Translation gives CASSGTGRGYEQYF.

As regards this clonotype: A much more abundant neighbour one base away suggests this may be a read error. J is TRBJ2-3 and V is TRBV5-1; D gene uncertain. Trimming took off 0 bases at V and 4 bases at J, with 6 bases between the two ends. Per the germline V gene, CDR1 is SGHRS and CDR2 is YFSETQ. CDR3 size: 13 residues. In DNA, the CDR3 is TGCGCCAGCAGCTTGGTCCCGGCAGATACGCAGTATTTT. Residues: CASSLVPADTQYF.

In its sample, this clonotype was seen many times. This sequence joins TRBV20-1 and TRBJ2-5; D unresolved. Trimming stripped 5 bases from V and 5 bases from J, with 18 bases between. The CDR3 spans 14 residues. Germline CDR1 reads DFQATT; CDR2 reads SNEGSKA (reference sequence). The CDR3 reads CSAGAYTSWETQYF. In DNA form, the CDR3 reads TGCAGTGCTGGAGCGTATACCTCCTGGGAGACCCAGTACTTC.

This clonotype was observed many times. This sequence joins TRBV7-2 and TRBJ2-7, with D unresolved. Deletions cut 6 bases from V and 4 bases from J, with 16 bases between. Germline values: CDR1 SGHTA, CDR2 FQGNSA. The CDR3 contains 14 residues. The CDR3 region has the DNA TGTGCCAGCAGAGCCCGCGTGGGGATATACGAGCAGTACTTC. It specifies CASRARVGIYEQYF.

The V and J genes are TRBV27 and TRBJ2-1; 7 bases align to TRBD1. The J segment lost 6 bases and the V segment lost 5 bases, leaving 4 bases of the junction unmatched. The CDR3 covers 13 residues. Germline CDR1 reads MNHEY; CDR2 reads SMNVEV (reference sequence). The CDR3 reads CASSHRGSNEQFF. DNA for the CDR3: TGTGCCAGCAGTCACAGGGGTAGCAATGAGCAGTTCTTC.

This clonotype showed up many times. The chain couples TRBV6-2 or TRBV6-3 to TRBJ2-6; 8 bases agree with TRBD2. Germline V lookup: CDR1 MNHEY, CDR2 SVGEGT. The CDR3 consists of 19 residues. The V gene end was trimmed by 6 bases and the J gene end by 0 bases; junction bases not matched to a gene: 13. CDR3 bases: TGTGCCAGCAGACAACTTCTGCGGGGGGTCATCTCTGGGGCCAACGTCCTGACTTTC. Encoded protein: CASRQLLRGVISGANVLTF.

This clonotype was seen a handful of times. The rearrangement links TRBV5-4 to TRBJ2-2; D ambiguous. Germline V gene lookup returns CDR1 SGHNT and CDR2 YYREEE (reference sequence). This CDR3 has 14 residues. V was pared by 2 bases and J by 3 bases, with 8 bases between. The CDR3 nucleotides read TGTGCCAGCAGCTTTTCGCAACACACCGGGGAGCTGTTTTTT. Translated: CASSFSQHTGELFF.

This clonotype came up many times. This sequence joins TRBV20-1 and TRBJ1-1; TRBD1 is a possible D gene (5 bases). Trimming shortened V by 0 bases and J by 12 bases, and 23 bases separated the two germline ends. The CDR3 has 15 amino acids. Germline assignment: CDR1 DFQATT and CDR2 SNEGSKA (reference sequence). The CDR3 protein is CSARDRKVGASSPFF. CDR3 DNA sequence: TGCAGTGCTAGAGATCGTAAAGTTGGGGCGTCGAGTCCTTTCTTT.

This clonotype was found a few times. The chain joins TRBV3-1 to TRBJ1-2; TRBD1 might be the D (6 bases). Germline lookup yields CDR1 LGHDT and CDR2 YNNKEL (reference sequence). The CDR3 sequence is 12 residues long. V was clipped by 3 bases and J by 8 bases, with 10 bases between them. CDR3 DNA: TGTGCCAGCAGCCACCCCGGGGGCGGCTACACCTTC. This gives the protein CASSHPGGGYTF.

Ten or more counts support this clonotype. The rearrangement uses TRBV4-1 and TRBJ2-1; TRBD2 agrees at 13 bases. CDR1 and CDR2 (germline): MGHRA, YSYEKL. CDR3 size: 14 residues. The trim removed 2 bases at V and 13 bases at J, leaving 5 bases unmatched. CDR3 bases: TGCGCCAGCAGCCAATCAGGACTAGCGGGAGCTCAGTTCTTC. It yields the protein CASSQSGLAGAQFF.

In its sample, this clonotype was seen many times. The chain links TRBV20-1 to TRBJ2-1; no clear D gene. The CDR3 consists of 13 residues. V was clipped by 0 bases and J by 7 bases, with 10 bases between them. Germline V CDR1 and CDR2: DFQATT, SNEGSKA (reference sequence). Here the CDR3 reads CSARDTRRNEQFF. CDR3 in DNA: TGCAGTGCTAGAGATACCCGGAGAAATGAGCAGTTCTTC.

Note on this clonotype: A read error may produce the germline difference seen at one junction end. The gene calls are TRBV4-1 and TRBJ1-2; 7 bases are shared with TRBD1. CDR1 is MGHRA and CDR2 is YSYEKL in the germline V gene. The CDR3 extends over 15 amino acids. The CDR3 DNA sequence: TGCGCCATCAGCCAGACAGGGTGCGAGTACTATGGCTACACCTTC. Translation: CAISQTGCEYYGYTF.

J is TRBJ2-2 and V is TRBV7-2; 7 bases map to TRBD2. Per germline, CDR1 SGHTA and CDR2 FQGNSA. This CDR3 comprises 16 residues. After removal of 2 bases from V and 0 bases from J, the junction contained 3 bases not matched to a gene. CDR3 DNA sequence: TGTGCCAGCAGCTTAAGACTAGCCGCGAACACCGGGGAGCTGTTTTTT. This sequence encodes CASSLRLAANTGELFF.

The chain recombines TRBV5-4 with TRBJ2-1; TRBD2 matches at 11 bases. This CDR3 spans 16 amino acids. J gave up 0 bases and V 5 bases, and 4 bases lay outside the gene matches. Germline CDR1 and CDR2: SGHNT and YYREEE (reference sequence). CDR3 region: CASSSGLADSYNEQFF. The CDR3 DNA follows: TGTGCCAGCAGTTCGGGACTAGCGGACTCCTACAATGAGCAGTTCTTC.